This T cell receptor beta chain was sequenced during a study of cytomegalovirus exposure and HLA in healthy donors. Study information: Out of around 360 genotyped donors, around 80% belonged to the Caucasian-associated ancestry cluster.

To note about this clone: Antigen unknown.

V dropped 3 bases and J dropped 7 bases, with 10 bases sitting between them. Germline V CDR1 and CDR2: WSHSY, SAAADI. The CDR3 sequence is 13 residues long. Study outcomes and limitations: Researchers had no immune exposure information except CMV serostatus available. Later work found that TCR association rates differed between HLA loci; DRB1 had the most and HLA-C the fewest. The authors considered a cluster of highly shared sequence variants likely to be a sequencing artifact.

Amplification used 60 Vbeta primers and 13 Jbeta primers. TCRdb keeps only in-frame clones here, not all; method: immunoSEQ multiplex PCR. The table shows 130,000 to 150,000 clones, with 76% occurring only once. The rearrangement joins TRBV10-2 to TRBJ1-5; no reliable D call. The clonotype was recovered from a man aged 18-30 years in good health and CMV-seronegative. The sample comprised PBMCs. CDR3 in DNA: TGCGCCAGCAGTGATACTAATTTCCAGCCCCAGCATTTT. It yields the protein CASSDTNFQPQHF.